The present T cell receptor beta chain was sequenced within a study of technical replicates of blood from a handful of donors. This table comes from immunoSEQ multiplex PCR, and its TCRdb copy is limited to in-frame clones, with some not included. Here the sample spans more than 65,000 clones, approximately 97% being singletons. Per germline, CDR1 PRHDT and CDR2 FYEKMQ (reference sequence). V was cut by 0 bases and J by 0 bases, with 10 bases left in between. The CDR3 covers 16 residues. Material for sequencing was T cells isolated from PBMCs. The chain joins TRBV13 to TRBJ2-3, with D possibly TRBD2 on 5 matching bases. The clonotype comes from a human donor in good health. The DNA for the CDR3 is TGTGCCAGCAGCTTAGGCGGGATAACTAGCACAGATACGCAGTATTTT. This codes for CASSLGGITSTDTQYF.